This TCR beta chain was obtained from a study of PD-L1 blockade in urothelial cancer (dated by TCRdb to 2017 to 2019). Some background on the complete study: Therapy was started around 2014 for all patients, and atezolizumab 1,200 mg was administered intravenously every 3 weeks. Durable clinical benefit was defined as progression-free survival longer than 6 months, and TCR features were also tested against progression-free and overall survival. Pretreatment blood TCR-seq was available for about 30 patients, at least one posttreatment blood collection was obtained for about 24 patients, and tumor TCR-seq was available for about 24 patients. Somatic, immune and clinical correlates of response to PD-L1 blockade with atezolizumab in urothelial cancer were the focus of an exploratory multi-omic analysis. Patients had an ECOG performance status of 0 or 1 and had received between 0 and 3 prior chemotherapy regimens. Blood samples were analyzed 3 weeks after the start of treatment (second dose) and 6 weeks after the start of treatment. In the same patients, whole exome sequencing and RNA sequencing of pretreatment tumors were performed in addition to TCR sequencing. Roughly 10 patients achieved durable clinical benefit and 15 to 20 did not. Pretreatment tumor samples, along with matched peripheral blood serially collected before and after atezolizumab treatment, were subjected to TCR sequencing. About 85% of the 29 patients were identified as males with urothelial cancer of bladder origin, and a prior smoking history was reported by 18 of 29 patients. A median of about 140,000 T cells and approximately 86,000 unique TCRs was obtained from blood samples, and a median clonality of approximately 0.08 was observed. What the study reported, not specific to this receptor: Improved progression-free and overall survival was associated with having pretreatment peripheral blood TCR clonality below the median. Greater expansion of tumor-associated TCR clones in peripheral blood 3 weeks after the start of treatment was observed in patients with durable benefit (n of about 24, p = 0.022). Because the sample size was small (n ≈ 27) and many of the analyses were exploratory, the results are meant to be hypothesis-generating.

Synthetic TCR analog templates were spiked into each PCR so that absolute template abundance could be estimated from read counts. The immunoSEQ assay used bias-controlled V and J gene primers to amplify TCRbeta CDR3 regions from genomic DNA. Sequencing of rearranged TCRbeta segments was done at approximately 20X coverage. The original methods were these. Sequencing errors were corrected by clustering and CDR3s were annotated against IMGT to assign V, D and J genes. Downstream analyses used only productive TCRbeta rearrangements, leaving out any out-of-frame or stop-codon sequences. To compute clonality, Shannon entropy was normalized by the log of the number of unique productive sequences and then subtracted from one. Clones differing between time points or between blood and tumor were identified by Fisher's exact test with Benjamini-Hochberg correction at adjusted p below 0.01. Held by TCRdb, this immuneACCESS table contains in-frame sequences only and omits some clones. Under half of the omission traces to an unresolved V gene where checked; the cause of the rest is unknown. D and trimming were read from the DNA, whereas the V and J calls and clone size are those reported in that table. The sample yields under 30,000 clones; around 82% were counted once. 8% to 10% of the sample is in the top ten clones.

This clone was counted once. Its antigen is still unknown. The record has no base qualities; no much larger clone is one base away. A cohort of more than 25 patients with locally advanced or metastatic urothelial carcinoma, treated at Memorial Sloan Kettering on a trial protocol, was included. Peripheral blood mononuclear cells were collected pretreatment and during treatment, at between 1 and 8 total time points per patient. The Qiagen DNeasy Blood extraction kit was used to purify genomic DNA from total PBMCs and tumor samples. PBMCs were collected pretreatment and during treatment, and were isolated and stored as previously described. The CDR1 and CDR2 encoded by the germline V gene are SNHLY and FYNNEI. Germline trimming: 4 bases from V, 1 base from J; junction bases outside gene matches: 2. The CDR3 numbers 14 residues from cysteine through phenylalanine. The only DNA kept is the CDR3, 42 bases in frame from the first base.

The rearranged segments are TRBV2 and TRBJ2-7; the junction holds 9 bases that match TRBD1. This TCR came from a man between 65 and 85 years old with urothelial cancer. This specimen consisted of PBMCs, obtained around atezolizumab (anti-PD-L1) treatment. CDR3 protein: CASSGQGGSYEQYF. DNA sequence: TGTGCCAGCAGTGGACAGGGGGGATCCTACGAGCAGTACTTC.